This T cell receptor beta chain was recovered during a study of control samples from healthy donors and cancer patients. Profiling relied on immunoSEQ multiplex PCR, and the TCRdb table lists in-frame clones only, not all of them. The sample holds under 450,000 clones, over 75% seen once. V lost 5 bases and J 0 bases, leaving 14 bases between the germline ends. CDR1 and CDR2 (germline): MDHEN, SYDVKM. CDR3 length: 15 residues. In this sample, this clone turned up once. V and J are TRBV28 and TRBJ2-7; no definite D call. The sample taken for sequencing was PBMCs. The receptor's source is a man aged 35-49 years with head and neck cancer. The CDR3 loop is CASSQEPTNSYEQYF. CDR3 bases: TGTGCCAGCAGTCAAGAGCCGACAAACTCCTACGAGCAGTACTTC.